One sample yielded the 30 T cell receptor beta chains listed below, sequenced in a study of T cell repertoires in cytomegalovirus infection. TCRdb re-called the reads with MiXCR, one entry per CDR3 protein. The sample shows some 350,000 distinct CDR3 sequences, 15% to 20% of them seen only once. The sequencing input was PBMCs. The receptors were sampled from a human donor in good health (CMV status not recorded). Some clones in this sample may be carry-over from other donors' samples.

This clonotype showed up many times. The genes are TRBV6-1 and TRBJ2-1; D is undetermined. Trimming cost V 8 bases and J 10 bases, with 18 bases left between them. This CDR3 has 13 residues. CDR1 MNHNS and CDR2 SASEGT come from the germline V gene. CDR3 amino acids: CASFSGPAREQFF. CDR3 bases: TGTGCCAGCTTCTCCGGCCCAGCGCGGGAGCAGTTCTTC.

V is TRBV20-1 and J is TRBJ2-1; D tentatively reads TRBD1 or TRBD2 (7 bases each). Germline lookup yields CDR1 DFQATT and CDR2 SNEGSKA (reference sequence). The CDR3 has 13 residues. The V end lost 4 bases, the J end lost 8 bases, and 15 bases lay between the germline ends. The CDR3 sequence is CSATNRGGDEQFF. In nucleotides, the CDR3 is TGCAGTGCTACTAACAGGGGAGGGGATGAGCAGTTCTTC.

This rearrangement joins TRBV6-2 or TRBV6-3 to TRBJ2-1; D gene unclear. Trimming pared 5 bases from V and 5 bases from J, leaving 16 bases between. From germline, CDR1 is MNHEY and CDR2 SVGEGT. The CDR3 sequence is 15 residues long. The CDR3, as DNA: TGTGCCAGCAGTCCCCTTCGGCGGTGGAACAATGAGCAGTTCTTC. Translating gives CASSPLRRWNNEQFF.

With regard to this clonotype: Being one base from a much bigger clone, this may be a read error. The chain links TRBV7-6 to TRBJ2-7, with D perhaps TRBD1 or TRBD2 (5 bases each). This CDR3 spans 11 amino acids. The germline CDR1 and CDR2 sequences are SGHVS and FNYEAQ. The V gene lost 11 bases and the J gene lost 9 bases, with 17 bases spanning the gap. The CDR3 bases are TGTGCCCTCCCACGGGGCGACATGCAGTACTTC. It specifies CALPRGDMQYF.

This clonotype was detected only a few times. V usage is TRBV11-2 and J usage is TRBJ1-6; 8 nucleotides align to TRBD1. The CDR3 extends over 16 amino acids. Germline CDR1 and CDR2: SGHAT and FQNNGV. The V segment lost 5 bases and the J segment 7 bases; nucleotides outside the gene matches: 10. The CDR3 spells CASSELLRGQNSPLHF. The CDR3 region has the DNA TGTGCCAGCAGCGAACTGCTCAGGGGGCAGAATTCACCCCTCCACTTT.

CDR3 sequence: CASRGQRSFTDTQYF. DNA for the CDR3: TGTGCCAGCAGGGGACAGAGAAGCTTCACAGATACGCAGTATTTT. The chain recombines TRBV12-3 or TRBV12-4 with TRBJ2-3; 7 nucleotides line up with TRBD1. V dropped 6 bases and J dropped 2; count of bases not matched to a gene: 8. The CDR3 length is 15 residues.

J is TRBJ1-2 and V is TRBV2, with 9 positions matching TRBD1. From germline, CDR1 is SNHLY and CDR2 FYNNEI. Trimming cost V 3 bases and J 4 bases; bases outside gene matches: 6. The CDR3 runs to 15 residues. The CDR3 region is CASSERMTGGYGYTF. The CDR3 DNA reads TGTGCCAGCAGTGAGAGAATGACAGGGGGCTATGGCTACACCTTC. Full variable domain (missing parts from reference TRBV2 and TRBJ1-2): EPEVTQTPSHQVTQMGQEVILRCVPISNHLYFYWYRQILGQKVEFLVSFYNNEISEKSEIFDDQFSVERPDGSNFTLKIRSTKLEDSAMYFCASSERMTGGYGYTFGSGTRLTVV.

This clonotype was picked up many times. The genes are TRBV5-1 and TRBJ2-7; D is perhaps TRBD1 (6 bases). The CDR3 contains 14 residues. The V gene lost 1 base and the J gene lost 4 bases, with 12 bases spanning the gap. The germline gives CDR1 SGHRS, CDR2 YFSETQ. The CDR3 DNA reads as TGCGCCAGCAGCTTGACAGGGTCCCGTTACGAGCAGTACTTC. Encoded protein: CASSLTGSRYEQYF.

This clonotype came up a few times. The chain combines TRBV10-3 with TRBJ2-3; 7 bases fit TRBD1. CDR3 size: 12 residues. V was clipped by 11 bases and J by 6 bases; unmatched bases: 8. Germline loops: CDR1 ENHRY, CDR2 SYGVKD. CDR3 in DNA: TGTGCCGTCCAGGGGGTCCAGGATACGCAGTATTTT. It yields the protein CAVQGVQDTQYF.

Only a few counts were recorded for this clonotype. The chain joins TRBV5-1 to TRBJ2-7; either TRBD1 or TRBD2 may supply D (5 bases each). CDR3 size: 13 residues. Germline V gives CDR1 SGHRS, CDR2 YFSETQ. V was clipped by 4 bases and J by 7 bases, with 15 bases between them. In DNA form, the CDR3 reads TGCGCCAGCAGCCAGCGGTGGGACGGAGAGCAGTACTTC. It specifies CASSQRWDGEQYF.

In its sample, this clonotype was seen many times. The CDR3 region has the DNA TGTGCCAGCAGTTTATCAGCTTGGGATGAGCAGTTCTTC. Protein product: CASSLSAWDEQFF. The chain joins TRBV27 to TRBJ2-1; D ambiguous. The CDR3 sequence is 13 residues long. Germline V gives CDR1 MNHEY, CDR2 SMNVEV (reference sequence). Trimming cost V 0 bases and J 8 bases, with 8 bases left between them.

The genes are TRBV6-2 or TRBV6-3 and TRBJ2-7; 9 nucleotides align to TRBD2. The V and J ends lost 0 bases and 7 bases, in that order; junction bases with no gene match: 16. The CDR3 contains 18 residues. CDR1 is MNHEY and CDR2 is SVGEGT in the germline V gene. The CDR3 region has the DNA TGTGCCAGCAGTTACTCGGAGCGGGAGGACTTCAGGTACTTGGAGCAGTACTTC. Protein: CASSYSEREDFRYLEQYF.

This clonotype appeared a few times. The chain joins TRBV7-2 to TRBJ1-3; TRBD1 matches at 7 bases. Germline V lookup: CDR1 SGHTA, CDR2 FQGNSA. The V segment lost 6 bases and the J segment 4 bases; nucleotides outside the gene matches: 9. The CDR3 has 15 amino acids. CDR3 DNA sequence: TGTGCCAGCAGATTGACAGGGTTCTCGGGAAACACCATATATTTT. As protein: CASRLTGFSGNTIYF.

This clonotype has ten or more counts. The V call is TRBV5-6, the J call TRBJ2-3; 7 nucleotides line up with TRBD2. V was pared by 4 bases and J by 3 bases, with 14 bases of the junction left unmatched. Germline CDR1 SGHDT, CDR2 YYEEEE. This CDR3 region has 17 residues. The CDR3 reads CASSIRRDWRGTDTQYF. DNA of the CDR3: TGTGCCAGCAGCATACGCCGGGACTGGCGGGGGACAGATACGCAGTATTTT.

The chain is built from TRBV7-8 and TRBJ1-6, with D tentatively TRBD1 (6 bases). The V gene lost 5 bases and the J gene lost 5 bases, with 22 bases spanning the gap. CDR1 and CDR2 (germline): SGHVS, FQNEAQ. This CDR3 has 18 residues. The CDR3 loop reads CASSQISGGELDNSPLHF. The CDR3 coding sequence is TGTGCCAGCAGCCAGATATCGGGGGGCGAACTCGATAATTCACCCCTCCACTTT.

The chain uses TRBV6-6 and TRBJ1-1, with 9 bases aligning to TRBD1. Trimming took 2 bases from V and 7 from J; bases not matched to a gene: 2. The CDR3 length is 13 residues. Germline CDR1 and CDR2: MNHNY and SVGAGI (reference sequence). Here the CDR3 reads CASSYRQGGEAFF. Here the CDR3 DNA reads TGTGCCAGCAGTTACCGACAGGGGGGTGAAGCTTTCTTT.

This rearrangement joins TRBV7-9 to TRBJ2-2; the D is unclear. V dropped 7 bases and J dropped 3 bases, with 12 bases sitting between them. Germline V gives CDR1 SEHNR, CDR2 FQNEAQ (reference sequence). This CDR3 has 14 amino acids. The CDR3 is CASNRDGYTGELFF. The CDR3 coding sequence is TGTGCCAGCAACCGCGACGGGTACACCGGGGAGCTGTTTTTT.

This clonotype was seen many times. V usage is TRBV12-3 or TRBV12-4 and J usage is TRBJ2-3; a weak D match, TRBD1 (5 bases). Trimming pared 4 bases from V and 4 bases from J, leaving 9 bases between. The CDR3 length is 13 residues. The CDR3 here is CASSSRQSDTQYF. CDR3 coding DNA: TGTGCCAGCAGTTCAAGACAGTCAGATACGCAGTATTTT.

The table lists this clonotype with many counts. The rearrangement links TRBV7-2 to TRBJ2-3; the match to TRBD2 covers 11 bases. CDR1 is SGHTA and CDR2 is FQGNSA in the germline V gene. V was clipped by 3 bases and J by 5 bases; unmatched bases: 4. This CDR3 contains 15 residues. CDR3 sequence (DNA): TGTGCCAGCAGCTTTAGCGGGGGGGCCGGAGATACGCAGTATTTT. Its translation: CASSFSGGAGDTQYF.

In its sample, this clonotype was seen many times. The chain couples TRBV7-2 to TRBJ2-1; 15 bases are shared with TRBD2. CDR1 and CDR2 (germline): SGHTA, FQGNSA. V dropped 5 bases and J dropped 0; count of bases not matched to a gene: 11. The CDR3 is 20 amino acids. This CDR3 reads CASSGIGLAGGPSSYNEQFF. The CDR3, as DNA: TGTGCCAGCAGCGGAATAGGACTAGCGGGGGGGCCAAGCTCCTACAATGAGCAGTTCTTC.

The rearrangement links TRBV9 to TRBJ1-4; D call uncertain. Trimming took off 5 bases at V and 7 bases at J, with 21 bases between the two ends. Germline V gene lookup returns CDR1 SGDLS and CDR2 YYNGEE. There are 16 residues in the CDR3. The CDR3 protein is CASSTRGMGVSEKLFF. CDR3 sequence (DNA): TGTGCCAGCAGTACTAGAGGTATGGGAGTCAGTGAAAAACTGTTTTTT.

This clonotype has just a few counts. Relative to the germline gene, one junction end is altered; a read error may explain this. V and J are TRBV12-3 or TRBV12-4 and TRBJ2-3, with D tentatively TRBD2 (6 bases). CDR3 length: 13 amino acids. CDR3 protein: CASSLVQRTPGVF. The CDR3 nucleotides read TGTGCCAGCAGTTTGGTCCAGAGGACCCCGGGGGTCTTT.

In the case of this clonotype: Being one base from a much bigger clone, this may be a read error. V is TRBV6-5 and J is TRBJ2-1, with TRBD2 matching over 7 bases. CDR1 and CDR2 (germline): MNHEY, SVGAGI. CDR3 length: 16 amino acids. The CDR3 bases are TGTGCCAACAGTTCCTACGGTGGGGGGGATTACAATGAGCAGTTCTTC. It is translated as CANSSYGGGDYNEQFF.

At least ten counts were recorded for this clonotype. V gene TRBV7-8 combines with J gene TRBJ2-1; TRBD2 is a possible D gene (7 bases). The germline gives CDR1 SGHVS, CDR2 FQNEAQ. V lost 1 base and J 6 bases, leaving 13 bases between the germline ends. The CDR3 has 15 residues. The CDR3: CASSLEGGALNEQFF. CDR3 nucleotide sequence: TGTGCCAGCAGCTTAGAGGGGGGGGCCCTCAATGAGCAGTTCTTC.

The chain uses TRBV5-6 and TRBJ2-7, with D possibly TRBD2 on 5 matching bases. Looked up from germline, CDR1 is SGHDT and CDR2 is YYEEEE. V lost 2 bases to trimming and J lost 4 bases, with 19 bases between them. The CDR3 is 16 residues long. The CDR3 coding sequence is TGTGCCAGCAGCTTTCCGCCCGAGGGAGAGATGTACGAGCAGTACTTC. Amino acid sequence: CASSFPPEGEMYEQYF.

This clonotype was counted ten times or more. V is TRBV7-2 and J is TRBJ2-1, with 8 bases lining up with TRBD1. The CDR3 extends over 19 amino acids. J lost 1 base, V lost 2 bases, and 13 bases had no gene match. CDR1 SGHTA and CDR2 FQGNSA come from the germline V gene. CDR3 in DNA: TGTGCCAGCAGCTTACCCAGCAGGGGGCGTTTTGTTTCCTACAATGAGCAGTTCTTC. As protein: CASSLPSRGRFVSYNEQFF.

This clonotype has just a few counts. V and J are TRBV18 and TRBJ2-5, with TRBD2 matching 7 bases. The CDR3 is 15 residues long. Germline V gives CDR1 KGHSH, CDR2 LQKENI. Losses at the gene ends were 8 bases for V and 2 bases for J; bases not matched to a gene: 11. CDR3 DNA sequence: TGTGCCAGCCCCCCGGCAGCGGGAACTCAAGAGACCCAGTACTTC. Translated, it gives CASPPAAGTQETQYF. The whole variable domain, remainder taken from reference TRBV18 and TRBJ2-5, is NAGVMQNPRHLVRRRGQEARLRCSPMKGHSHVYWYRQLPEEGLKFMVYLQKENIIDESGMPKERFSAEFPKEGPSILRIQQVVRGDSAAYFCASPPAAGTQETQYFGPGTRLLVL.

The table lists this clonotype with many counts. The rearrangement joins TRBV7-2 to TRBJ2-7, with TRBD2 matching 9 bases. Germline loops: CDR1 SGHTA, CDR2 FQGNSA. This CDR3 has 15 residues. V lost 5 bases to trimming and J lost 2 bases; unmatched junction nucleotides: 7. CDR3 amino acids: CASSLAGGPTYEQYF. Here the CDR3 DNA reads TGTGCCAGCAGCCTTGCGGGGGGGCCGACCTACGAGCAGTACTTC.

The DNA for the CDR3 is TGCAGTGCCAATAGACGGAGCTCCTATAATTCACCCCTCCACTTT. Translating gives CSANRRSSYNSPLHF. J is TRBJ1-6 and V is TRBV20-1, with unresolved D. V shed 6 bases and J shed 0 bases, with 12 bases lying between them. The germline V gene has CDR1 DFQATT and CDR2 SNEGSKA (reference sequence). The length of the CDR3 is 15 residues.

V and J are TRBV12-3 or TRBV12-4 and TRBJ1-1; the match to TRBD1 covers 9 bases. This CDR3 is built from 17 residues. After removal of 6 bases from V and 0 bases from J, the junction contained 11 bases not matched to a gene. CDR3 sequence (DNA): TGTGCCAGCAGCGGTTGGGGACAGGGCTTCATGAACACTGAAGCTTTCTTT. This encodes CASSGWGQGFMNTEAFF.